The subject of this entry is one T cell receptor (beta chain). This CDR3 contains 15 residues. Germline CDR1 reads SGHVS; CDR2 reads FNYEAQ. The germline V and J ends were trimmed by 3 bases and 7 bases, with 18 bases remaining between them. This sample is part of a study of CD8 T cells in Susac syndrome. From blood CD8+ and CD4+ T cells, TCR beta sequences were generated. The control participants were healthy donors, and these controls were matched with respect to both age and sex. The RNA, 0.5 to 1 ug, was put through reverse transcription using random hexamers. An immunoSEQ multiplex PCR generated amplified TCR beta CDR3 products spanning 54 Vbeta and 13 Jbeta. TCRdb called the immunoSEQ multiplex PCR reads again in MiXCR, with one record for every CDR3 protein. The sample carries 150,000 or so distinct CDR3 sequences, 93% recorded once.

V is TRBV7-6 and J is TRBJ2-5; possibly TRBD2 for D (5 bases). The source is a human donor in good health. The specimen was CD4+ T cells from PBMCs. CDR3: CASSFDELVSGTQYF. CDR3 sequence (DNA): TGTGCCAGCAGCTTCGATGAACTAGTTAGTGGGACCCAGTACTTC.